This TCR beta chain was captured by sequencing in a study of CXCR3-negative and CXCR3-positive naive CD8 T cells. Broader study findings: Researchers report that CXCR3-positive naive cells carry more hydrophobic TRB CDR3s than CXCR3-negative naive cells.

With respect to this clonotype: Its antigen is not identified.

Germline V lookup: CDR1 LGHDT, CDR2 YNNKEL (reference sequence). The length of the CDR3 is 18 residues. The study made its TRB cDNA libraries by 5' RACE, adding UMI labels. Following a re-call of the 5' RACE reads, TCRdb has one entry per CDR3 protein and lacks DNA. Its table records under 85,000 distinct CDR3 sequences. Sequences were obtained from naive CXCR3+ CD8+ T cells from blood. Regarding subset: CD45RO-CCR7+CD27+CD95- naive CD8+ T cells expressing CXCR3 (TNR3+). The TCR was taken from a human donor in good health. Some clones in this sample may be carry-over from other donors' samples. The V gene is TRBV3-1, the J gene TRBJ2-1; TCRdb gives TRBD2 as the D gene, but with no DNA this cannot be confirmed. CDR3 protein: CASSQVSSLAGGDNEQFF.